Listed below are T cell receptor beta chains from one sample, sequenced in a study of blood T cell repertoires in COVID-19. Sequenced by immunoSEQ multiplex PCR; TCRdb stores in-frame clones only, minus some. The table records approximately 290,000 clones, roughly 89% of them present only once. The sample comprised peripheral blood. The receptors stem from a man under 40 with acute or convalescent COVID-19. CDR3s include the opening cysteine and the closing phenylalanine or tryptophan. The D gene is left open where the match is weak. The size field is filled for only some rows; it gives once, few, many or a size class.

>TRBV5-4|.|TRBJ1-3|.
CASSLSRAGNTIYF
TGTGCCAGCAGCTTGAGCAGGGCTGGAAACACCATATATTTT
>TRBV19|TRBD1|TRBJ1-5|.
CASSSPGQGKEQPQHF
TGTGCCAGTAGTTCGCCGGGACAGGGGAAGGAGCAGCCCCAGCATTTT
>TRBV9|TRBD2|TRBJ2-2|.
CASSVATPWTSGGGELFF
TGTGCCAGCAGCGTAGCCACACCCTGGACTAGCGGGGGCGGGGAGCTGTTTTTT
>TRBV5-4|.|TRBJ2-2|few
CASSFQGRTGELFF
TGTGCCAGCAGCTTCCAGGGAAGAACCGGGGAGCTGTTTTTT
>TRBV5-4|.|TRBJ1-1|.
CASSLGQVNTEAFF
TGTGCCAGCAGCTTGGGACAGGTCAACACTGAAGCTTTCTTT
>TRBV20-1|.|TRBJ1-5|.
CSASLGVDQPQHF
TGCAGTGCTAGTTTAGGAGTTGATCAGCCCCAGCATTTT
>TRBV18|.|TRBJ1-1|.
CASSPEGQGNTEAFF
TGTGCCAGCTCACCGGAGGGGCAAGGGAACACTGAAGCTTTCTTT
>TRBV30|TRBD1|TRBJ1-2|.
CAWRGQGLTYGYTF
TGTGCCTGGAGAGGACAGGGGCTCACCTATGGCTACACCTTC
>TRBV29-1|.|TRBJ2-7|.
CSFRTGSGYEQYF
TGCAGCTTCAGGACCGGTTCAGGGTACGAGCAGTACTTC
>TRBV28|.|TRBJ1-2|.
CSTLNREGGNGYTF
TGTTCAACTTTAAACAGGGAAGGGGGAAATGGCTACACCTTC
>TRBV12-3/TRBV12-4|.|TRBJ2-3|.
CASEGENADTQYF
TGTGCCAGCGAGGGGGAAAACGCCGATACGCAGTATTTT
>TRBV27|TRBD1|TRBJ1-5|once
CASSRKGQGAGWSNQPQHF
TGTGCCAGCAGTCGGAAGGGACAGGGGGCAGGATGGAGCAATCAGCCCCAGCATTTT
>TRBV29-1|.|TRBJ1-1|.
CSVATDGQNTEAFF
TGCAGCGTTGCCACAGACGGACAGAACACTGAAGCTTTCTTT
>TRBV3-1/TRBV3-2|.|TRBJ1-2|.
CASSQAQGSVYGYTF
TGTGCCAGCAGCCAAGCGCAGGGCAGCGTCTATGGCTACACCTTC
>TRBV11-3|TRBD2|TRBJ2-1|.
CASSLRAGNNEQFF
TGTGCCAGCAGCTTACGAGCGGGGAACAATGAGCAGTTCTTC
>TRBV5-1|.|TRBJ1-1|.
CASSLELSNTEAFF
TGCGCCAGCAGCTTGGAACTCTCGAACACTGAAGCTTTCTTT
>TRBV30|TRBD1|TRBJ1-6|.
CAWTTGGIFGSPLHF
TGTGCCTGGACTACAGGGGGCATCTTTGGTTCACCCCTCCACTTT
>TRBV6-5|.|TRBJ2-7|once
CASMASGYSYEQYF
TGTGCCAGCATGGCGTCGGGTTACTCCTACGAGCAGTACTTC
>TRBV11-2|TRBD1|TRBJ1-1|once
CASSWLQGEGQAFF
TGTGCCAGCAGCTGGCTACAGGGGGAAGGTCAAGCTTTCTTT
>TRBV3-1/TRBV3-2|.|TRBJ2-7|.
CASSQKGWSYEQYF
TGTGCCAGCAGCCAAAAAGGTTGGAGCTACGAGCAGTACTTC
>TRBV6-6|.|TRBJ1-1|.
CASSYLGRGTEAFF
TGTGCCAGCAGTTACTTGGGGAGAGGAACTGAAGCTTTCTTT
>TRBV28|.|TRBJ1-2|.
CASRTGDYGYTF
TGTGCCAGCAGGACGGGTGACTATGGCTACACCTTC
>TRBV3-1/TRBV3-2|.|TRBJ2-1|.
CASVPRVGYNEQFF
TGTGCCAGCGTGCCCAGGGTTGGATACAATGAGCAGTTCTTC
>TRBV7-3|TRBD1|TRBJ2-3|.
CASSQGQNTDTQYF
TGTGCCAGCAGCCAGGGACAGAACACAGATACGCAGTATTTT
>TRBV18|TRBD1|TRBJ2-1|.
CASSPWIGQGSHEQFF
TGTGCCAGCTCACCTTGGATAGGACAGGGCTCCCATGAGCAGTTCTTC
>TRBV19|.|TRBJ2-1|.
CASTNAGYNEQFF
TGTGCCAGTACGAACGCGGGATACAATGAGCAGTTCTTC
>TRBV5-1|.|TRBJ2-7|.
CASSPINNDEQYF
TGCGCCAGCAGTCCTATTAATAACGACGAGCAGTACTTC
>TRBV19|TRBD2|TRBJ2-5|.
CASSIRSGSTGETQYF
TGTGCCAGTAGTATCCGTAGCGGGAGTACGGGAGAGACCCAGTACTTC
>TRBV5-4|.|TRBJ2-1|many
CASSPSAAYNEQFF
TGTGCCAGCAGCCCCTCAGCGGCCTACAATGAGCAGTTCTTC
>TRBV4-1|.|TRBJ2-6|.
CASSQVHQGRSSGANVLTF
TGCGCCAGCAGCCAAGTTCATCAGGGAAGGAGCTCTGGGGCCAACGTCCTGACTTTC
>TRBV5-5|TRBD1|TRBJ1-5|.
CASSRRTGDQPQHF
TGTGCCAGCAGCCGGAGGACAGGAGATCAGCCCCAGCATTTT
>TRBV27|.|TRBJ1-3|.
CASSSGNTIYF
TGTGCCAGCAGTTCAGGAAACACCATATATTTT
>TRBV7-6|TRBD2|TRBJ2-1|.
CASSLVAGGYNEQFF
TGTGCCAGCAGCTTAGTGGCGGGAGGATACAATGAGCAGTTCTTC
>TRBV3-1/TRBV3-2|.|TRBJ2-3|.
CASSHTGHSTDTQYF
TGTGCCAGCAGCCACACAGGGCATAGCACAGATACGCAGTATTTT
>TRBV7-9|TRBD1|TRBJ2-1|.
CASSLANTGVFYNEQFF
TGTGCCAGCAGCTTAGCTAACACAGGGGTCTTCTACAATGAGCAGTTCTTC
>TRBV19|.|TRBJ1-2|.
CASSIRQAPHGYTF
TGTGCCAGTAGTATAAGGCAGGCCCCACATGGCTACACCTTC
>TRBV6-2/TRBV6-3|.|TRBJ2-7|.
CASSYVGAHFYEQYF
TGTGCCAGCAGTTATGTAGGGGCACACTTCTACGAGCAGTACTTC
>TRBV19|.|TRBJ2-1|.
CASSIRTNRDEQFF
TGTGCCAGTAGTATAAGGACAAACAGGGATGAGCAGTTCTTC
>TRBV5-1|.|TRBJ1-1|.
CASSLPARNTEAFF
TGCGCCAGCAGCTTACCCGCCAGGAACACTGAAGCTTTCTTT
>TRBV2|.|TRBJ1-5|.
CASSAQGGGPQHF
TGTGCCAGCAGTGCACAGGGTGGAGGGCCCCAGCATTTT
>TRBV18|TRBD1|TRBJ2-2|.
CASSPRPGQDTGELFF
TGTGCCAGCTCACCGAGACCGGGACAGGACACCGGGGAGCTGTTTTTT
>TRBV19|TRBD1|TRBJ2-2|once
CASSTTDRDSTGELFF
TGTGCCAGTAGTACCACGGACAGGGATTCTACCGGGGAGCTGTTTTTT
>TRBV11-2|TRBD1|TRBJ2-4|.
CASSSTRQGRNIQYF
TGTGCCAGCAGCTCGACTCGACAGGGGAGGAACATTCAGTACTTC
>TRBV3-1/TRBV3-2|TRBD1|TRBJ1-4|once
CASSPDRDFPEKLFF
TGTGCCAGCAGCCCTGACAGGGATTTCCCGGAAAAACTGTTTTTT
>TRBV30|TRBD2|TRBJ2-7|.
CAWSVAGGSKQYF
TGTGCCTGGAGTGTTGCGGGAGGAAGCAAGCAGTACTTC
>TRBV3-1/TRBV3-2|TRBD2|TRBJ2-1|once
CASSQLYGLALSDEQFF
TGTGCCAGCAGCCAACTTTACGGACTAGCTCTCTCTGATGAGCAGTTCTTC
>TRBV29-1|TRBD2|TRBJ2-1|.
CSVELRLAGEQFF
TGCAGCGTTGAACTGAGACTAGCGGGAGAGCAGTTCTTC
>TRBV5-1|TRBD2|TRBJ2-2|.
CASSLGLAGAGELFF
TGCGCCAGCAGCTTGGGGCTAGCGGGGGCCGGGGAGCTGTTTTTT
>TRBV2|TRBD1|TRBJ2-7|.
CAKGQGNSYEQYF
TGTGCCAAAGGACAGGGAAACTCCTACGAGCAGTACTTC
>TRBV14|TRBD1|TRBJ1-2|.
CASRPGTGGDYTF
TGTGCCAGCAGACCCGGGACAGGGGGTGACTACACCTTC
>TRBV7-3|.|TRBJ2-3|.
CASSPSTGFTQYF
TGTGCCAGCAGCCCCAGTACGGGTTTTACGCAGTATTTT
>TRBV6-5|.|TRBJ1-2|.
CASTDRKLPDGYTF
TGTGCCAGCACAGACAGGAAACTACCCGACGGCTACACCTTC
>TRBV25-1|TRBD2|TRBJ2-3|once
CASSEYQAGATDTQYF
TGTGCCAGCAGTGAATATCAAGCGGGGGCCACAGATACGCAGTATTTT
>TRBV3-1/TRBV3-2|TRBD1|TRBJ2-4|.
CASSQDGRQGAKNIQYF
TGTGCCAGCAGCCAAGATGGCAGACAGGGGGCCAAAAACATTCAGTACTTC
>TRBV10-3|.|TRBJ1-1|.
CAISVTKGGGAFF
TGTGCCATCAGTGTGACTAAGGGGGGGGGAGCTTTCTTT
>TRBV6-1|.|TRBJ1-5|.
CASSDKDSFFGNQPQHF
TGTGCCAGCAGTGACAAAGACTCCTTTTTCGGCAATCAGCCCCAGCATTTT
>TRBV5-4|.|TRBJ2-3|once
CASSPRETSTDTQYF
TGTGCCAGCAGCCCGAGGGAAACGAGCACAGATACGCAGTATTTT